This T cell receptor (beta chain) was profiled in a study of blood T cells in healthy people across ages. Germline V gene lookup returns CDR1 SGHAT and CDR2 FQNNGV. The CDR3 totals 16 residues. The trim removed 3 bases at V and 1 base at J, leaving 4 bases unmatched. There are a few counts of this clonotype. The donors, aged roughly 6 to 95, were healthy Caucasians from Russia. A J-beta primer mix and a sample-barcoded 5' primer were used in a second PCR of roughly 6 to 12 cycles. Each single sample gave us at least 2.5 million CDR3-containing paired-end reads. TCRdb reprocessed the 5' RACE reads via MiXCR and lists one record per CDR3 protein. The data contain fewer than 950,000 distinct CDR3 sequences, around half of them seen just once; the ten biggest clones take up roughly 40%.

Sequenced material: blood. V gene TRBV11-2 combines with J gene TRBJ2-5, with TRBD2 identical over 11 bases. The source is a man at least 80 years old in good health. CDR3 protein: CASSFPTSGIQETQYF. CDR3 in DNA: TGTGCCAGCAGCTTCCCGACTAGCGGGATCCAAGAGACCCAGTACTTC.